This T cell receptor beta chain was captured in a study of spatial heterogeneity in lung cancer. This clonotype was recorded many times. This beta chain turned up in a library designed for alpha chains; as an off-target read, its abundance says little. MiXCR, run by TCRdb on the 5' RACE reads, gives a single entry per CDR3 protein. The sample contains under 11,000 distinct CDR3 sequences, around 4% of which appear only once. The time point is: sample taken at primary tumor resection. From tumor, nontumor lung or frozen PBMC, whole RNA was taken unsorted for sequencing. The germline V gene encodes CDR1 SGHTA and CDR2 FQGNSA. V lost 5 bases to trimming and J lost 0 bases; unmatched junction nucleotides: 5. This CDR3 is built from 16 residues.

V gene TRBV7-2 combines with J gene TRBJ1-4, with TRBD1 identical over 8 bases. The sample here was normal lung tissue next to the tumor, taken at surgery. The TCR comes from a male donor with early-stage non-small cell lung cancer. CDR3 region: CASSGSTGATNEKLFF. Written as DNA, the CDR3 is TGTGCCAGCAGCGGATCGACAGGGGCAACTAATGAAAAACTGTTTTTT. Looking up the rest from reference TRBV7-2 and TRBJ1-4 gives the full variable domain: GAGVSQSPSNKVTEKGKDVELRCDPISGHTALYWYRQSLGQGLEFLIYFQGNSAPDKSGLPSDRFSAERTGGSVSTLTIQRTQQEDSAVYLCASSGSTGATNEKLFFGSGTQLSVL.